These T cell receptor beta chains were read from a single sample in a study of tumour-infiltrating T cells in Burkitt lymphoma. Clones were sequenced by immunoSEQ multiplex PCR, and TCRdb holds only the in-frame ones, with some missing. The sample has roughly 8,500 clones, around 70% seen once. Material for sequencing was tumor tissue. The receptors originated from a human donor with diffuse large B-cell lymphoma. Both conserved end residues are part of each CDR3. A D gene is named only where the DNA matches it firmly. Part of the rows lack a size; the others show once, few, many or a class for expanded clones.

V: TRBV6-5; size: -; D: TRBD1; J: TRBJ2-5; length: 15; CDR3: CASSYGQGTPVTQYF; DNA: TGTGCCAGCAGTTACGGACAGGGCACTCCTGTGACCCAGTACTTC
V: TRBV6-5; size: -; D: -; J: TRBJ1-6; length: 14; CDR3: CASRPGGYNSPLHF; DNA: TGTGCCAGCAGGCCGGGGGGCTATAATTCACCCCTCCACTTT
V: TRBV5-1; size: -; D: TRBD1; J: TRBJ2-7; length: 14; CDR3: CASSYRDRNYEQYF; DNA: TGCGCCAGCAGCTACCGGGACAGAAACTACGAGCAGTACTTC
V: TRBV15; size: -; D: -; J: TRBJ1-3; length: 12; CDR3: CATSSIGNTIYF; DNA: TGTGCCACCAGCTCGATCGGAAACACCATATATTTT
V: TRBV29-1; size: -; D: -; J: TRBJ2-5; length: 13; CDR3: CSSLRGVGETQYF; DNA: TGCAGCTCATTAAGGGGTGTTGGGGAGACCCAGTACTTC
V: TRBV4-3; size: -; D: -; J: TRBJ1-4; length: 14; CDR3: CASSRFGANEKLFF; DNA: TGCGCCAGCAGTCGTTTCGGGGCTAATGAAAAACTGTTTTTT
V: TRBV29-1; size: -; D: -; J: TRBJ1-1; length: 12; CDR3: CSVGHMNTEAFF; DNA: TGCAGCGTTGGGCATATGAACACTGAAGCTTTCTTT
V: TRBV29-1; size: -; D: -; J: TRBJ2-3; length: 15; CDR3: CSVSGLSLEGNTQYF; DNA: TGCAGCGTTTCAGGGTTATCCTTGGAAGGGAATACGCAGTATTTT
V: TRBV10-3; size: -; D: TRBD1; J: TRBJ2-7; length: 17; CDR3: CAISESSPGQGTYEQYF; DNA: TGTGCCATCAGTGAGAGCTCCCCGGGACAGGGAACCTACGAGCAGTACTTC
V: TRBV4-3; size: few; D: -; J: TRBJ2-7; length: 13; CDR3: CASSQDLINEQYF; DNA: TGCGCCAGCAGCCAAGACCTCATAAACGAGCAGTACTTC
V: TRBV9; size: -; D: TRBD2; J: TRBJ2-2; length: 15; CDR3: CASSAGGMNTGELFF; DNA: TGTGCCAGCAGCGCGGGGGGGATGAACACCGGGGAGCTGTTTTTT
V: TRBV7-3; size: -; D: -; J: TRBJ1-2; length: 14; CDR3: CASSPGTDSYGYTF; DNA: TGTGCCAGCAGCCCAGGGACGGACAGTTATGGCTACACCTTC
V: TRBV6-7; size: -; D: TRBD1; J: TRBJ1-5; length: 12; CDR3: CARTGFNQPQHF; DNA: TGTGCCAGGACAGGGTTCAATCAGCCCCAGCATTTT
V: TRBV5-1; size: -; D: TRBD1; J: TRBJ1-2; length: 14; CDR3: CASSFGEGAYGYTF; DNA: TGCGCCAGCAGCTTCGGAGAGGGGGCATATGGCTACACCTTC
V: TRBV7-8; size: -; D: -; J: TRBJ2-1; length: 14; CDR3: CASSLVQGKTEQFF; DNA: TGTGCCAGCAGCTTAGTTCAGGGGAAGACTGAGCAGTTCTTC
V: TRBV7-2; size: -; D: TRBD1; J: TRBJ1-2; length: 15; CDR3: CASSLDGTGSYGYTF; DNA: TGTGCCAGCAGCTTAGATGGGACAGGGTCCTATGGCTACACCTTC
V: TRBV5-4; size: -; D: TRBD2; J: TRBJ2-3; length: 16; CDR3: CASSRGLAGATDTQYF; DNA: TGTGCCAGCAGCCGAGGACTAGCGGGGGCCACAGATACGCAGTATTTT
V: TRBV27; size: -; D: -; J: TRBJ1-5; length: 14; CDR3: CASSSQGPNQPQHF; DNA: TGTGCCAGCAGTTCACAGGGCCCTAATCAGCCCCAGCATTTT
V: TRBV4-1; size: once; D: -; J: TRBJ2-3; length: 15; CDR3: CASSQGPIRGYTQYF; DNA: TGCGCCAGCAGCCAAGGACCCATTCGGGGGTATACGCAGTATTTT
V: TRBV7-2; size: few; D: TRBD1; J: TRBJ1-1; length: 15; CDR3: CASSLTGGADTEAFF; DNA: TGTGCCAGCAGCCTGACAGGGGGCGCCGACACTGAAGCTTTCTTT
V: TRBV9; size: -; D: -; J: TRBJ2-3; length: 13; CDR3: CASSIPGALTQYF; DNA: TGTGCCAGCAGCATCCCGGGGGCCCTTACGCAGTATTTT
V: TRBV5-8; size: -; D: -; J: TRBJ2-7; length: 13; CDR3: CASTQVDSYEQYF; DNA: TGTGCCAGCACCCAGGTGGATTCCTACGAGCAGTACTTC
V: TRBV25-1; size: -; D: -; J: TRBJ2-5; length: 13; CDR3: CASSPLNEETQYF; DNA: TGTGCCAGCAGTCCCCTTAATGAGGAGACCCAGTACTTC
V: TRBV2; size: -; D: TRBD1; J: TRBJ2-7; length: 15; CDR3: CASSDRGSSSYEQYF; DNA: TGTGCCAGCAGTGACAGGGGGTCAAGCTCCTACGAGCAGTACTTC
V: TRBV7-9; size: -; D: -; J: TRBJ2-5; length: 14; CDR3: CASSVQGTGETQYF; DNA: TGTGCCAGCAGCGTACAGGGAACAGGGGAGACCCAGTACTTC
V: TRBV7-2; size: -; D: -; J: TRBJ2-1; length: 15; CDR3: CASSLERGSYNEQFF; DNA: TGTGCCAGCAGCTTAGAGCGAGGCTCCTACAATGAGCAGTTCTTC
V: TRBV5-1; size: -; D: -; J: TRBJ1-2; length: 14; CDR3: CASRPGVFDYGYTF; DNA: TGCGCCAGCAGGCCCGGTGTTTTCGATTATGGCTACACCTTC
V: TRBV7-9; size: -; D: TRBD2; J: TRBJ2-3; length: 15; CDR3: CASSTREAGGDTQYF; DNA: TGTGCCAGCAGCACCAGGGAGGCGGGGGGAGATACGCAGTATTTT
V: TRBV5-6; size: -; D: -; J: TRBJ1-2; length: 15; CDR3: CASSPEGYRADGYTF; DNA: TGTGCCAGCAGCCCGGAGGGCTACAGGGCGGACGGCTACACCTTC
V: TRBV18; size: -; D: -; J: TRBJ2-5; length: 15; CDR3: CASSPYLASQETQYF; DNA: TGTGCCAGCTCACCATATCTAGCGAGCCAAGAGACCCAGTACTTC
V: TRBV5-6; size: -; D: -; J: TRBJ2-4; length: 13; CDR3: CASSFIWENIQYF; DNA: TGTGCCAGCAGCTTTATTTGGGAAAACATTCAGTACTTC
V: TRBV9; size: -; D: -; J: TRBJ1-2; length: 14; CDR3: CASSVDPGDYGYTF; DNA: TGTGCCAGCAGCGTAGACCCGGGGGATTATGGCTACACCTTC
V: TRBV5-6; size: -; D: -; J: TRBJ1-3; length: 15; CDR3: CASSSGQLSGNTIYF; DNA: TGTGCCAGCAGCTCCGGACAGCTCTCTGGAAACACCATATATTTT